Shown below are 24 T cell receptor beta chains from a single sample sequenced in a study of radiation and T cells in renal cell carcinoma. TCRdb's table, derived via immunoSEQ multiplex PCR, lists solely in-frame clones and lacks some. This table holds 150,000 to 180,000 clones, approximately 88% found once. Noted time point: blood 2 weeks post-SBRT. The treatment is: 15 Gy SBRT to primary tumor, nephrectomy 4 weeks later. Sequencing used blood, obtained from a patient whose treatment included radiotherapy and nephrectomy. All receptors come from a woman in her fifties or sixties with renal cell carcinoma.

The rearrangement links TRBV7-6 to TRBJ1-6, with TRBD1 matching 7 bases. The V gene end was trimmed by 5 bases and the J gene end by 8 bases; junction bases not matched to a gene: 12. Germline-derived CDR1 and CDR2 are SGHVS and FNYEAQ. This CDR3 has 16 amino acids. The CDR3 coding sequence is TGTGCCAGCAGCCAAGGAAATCGACAGGGTTATTCACCCCTCCACTTT. Translation: CASSQGNRQGYSPLHF.

The J gene is TRBJ1-5, the V gene TRBV7-2; no firm D call. The ends were cut back, 5 bases at V and 9 bases at J, with 20 bases in the middle. This CDR3 is 15 amino acids long. Germline V lookup: CDR1 SGHTA, CDR2 FQGNSA. The CDR3 spells CASSARRSEVGPQHF. As DNA, the CDR3 is TGTGCCAGCAGCGCCAGACGGTCTGAGGTAGGGCCCCAGCATTTT. Full variable domain (missing parts from reference TRBV7-2 and TRBJ1-5): GAGVSQSPSNKVTEKGKDVELRCDPISGHTALYWYRQSLGQGLEFLIYFQGNSAPDKSGLPSDRFSAERTGGSVSTLTIQRTQQEDSAVYLCASSARRSEVGPQHFGDGTRLSIL.

The chain has TRBV5-6 and TRBJ1-4; D is uncertain. Germline-derived CDR1 and CDR2 are SGHDT and YYEEEE. This CDR3 contains 17 residues. Trimming removed 0 bases from V and 0 bases from J, with 12 bases in between. CDR3 sequence: CASSLAQWPSTNEKLFF. CDR3 in DNA: TGTGCCAGCAGCTTGGCACAGTGGCCATCAACTAATGAAAAACTGTTTTTT.

The gene calls are TRBV30 and TRBJ2-5; possible D gene TRBD2, 7 bases. Germline-derived CDR1 and CDR2 are GTSNPN and SVGIG (reference sequence). This CDR3 spans 13 amino acids. With 4 bases removed from V and 7 bases from J, the gap between germline ends came to 16 bases. This chain's CDR3 is CAWTMGGAGTQYF. DNA for the CDR3: TGTGCCTGGACCATGGGGGGGGCCGGGACCCAGTACTTC.

The rearrangement joins TRBV5-1 to TRBJ1-4, with D perhaps TRBD1 (6 bases). The CDR3 covers 15 residues. Germline loops: CDR1 SGHRS, CDR2 YFSETQ. Trimming shortened V by 6 bases and J by 2 bases, and 14 bases separated the two germline ends. The CDR3 DNA reads TGCGCCAGCACCCCCGGGACACAGACTAATGAAAAACTGTTTTTT. Translation: CASTPGTQTNEKLFF.

The gene calls are TRBV5-1 and TRBJ2-1, with TRBD2 as a possible D gene (5 bases). Germline CDR1 reads SGHRS; CDR2 reads YFSETQ. CDR3 length: 13 residues. Trimming removed 7 bases at V and 4 bases at J, with 12 bases between. Written as DNA, the CDR3 is TGCGCCAGCTTAGGCGGAGGATACAATGAGCAGTTCTTC. It yields the protein CASLGGGYNEQFF.

The V gene is TRBV19, the J gene TRBJ2-3; 9 bases agree with TRBD2. The CDR3 runs to 18 residues. V lost 5 bases, J lost 6 bases, and 18 bases stayed unmatched. Germline lookup yields CDR1 LNHDA and CDR2 SQIVND (reference sequence). The CDR3 nucleotides read TGTGCCAGTAGTTCCTCCCCCGGGGGACTAGCCCCATCCGATACGCAGTATTTT. This codes for CASSSSPGGLAPSDTQYF.

The chain carries TRBV19 and TRBJ2-7; D remains ambiguous. The V end was cut by 4 bases, the J end by 4 bases, with 11 bases between. The CDR3 is made up of 13 amino acids. Germline CDR1 and CDR2: LNHDA and SQIVND (reference sequence). CDR3 DNA sequence: TGTGCCAGTAGTAGTTGGACGGAGTACGAGCAGTACTTC. As protein: CASSSWTEYEQYF.

This chain links TRBV6-1 with TRBJ2-2, with 7 bases identical to TRBD1. V shed 4 bases, J shed 1 base, and the junction held 0 bases outside the gene matches. The CDR3 extends over 14 amino acids. Germline CDR1 is MNHNS and CDR2 is SASEGT. The CDR3 is CASSGQGNTGELFF. In nucleotides, the CDR3 is TGTGCCAGCAGTGGACAGGGGAACACCGGGGAGCTGTTTTTT.

The chain joins TRBV5-8 to TRBJ1-2; D is undetermined. The CDR3 sequence is 14 residues long. The ends were cut back, 2 bases at V and 3 bases at J, with 11 bases in the middle. Germline assignment: CDR1 SGHTS and CDR2 YDEGEE. In DNA, the CDR3 is TGTGCCAGCAGCTTTGAGTTTTCGGACTATGGCTACACCTTC. This sequence encodes CASSFEFSDYGYTF.

V gene TRBV7-9 combines with J gene TRBJ2-3; no reliable D call. The CDR3 extends over 16 amino acids. Germline V gives CDR1 SEHNR, CDR2 FQNEAQ (reference sequence). Trimming cost V 1 base and J 0 bases, with 11 bases left between them. The CDR3 loop reads CASSLVQSTSTDTQYF. CDR3 bases: TGTGCCAGCAGCTTAGTACAATCGACTAGCACAGATACGCAGTATTTT.

This chain joins TRBV18 and TRBJ1-4; TRBD1 might be the D (5 bases). Per germline, CDR1 KGHSH and CDR2 LQKENI. V lost 4 bases and J 2 bases, leaving 8 bases between the germline ends. The length of the CDR3 is 14 residues. The CDR3 coding sequence is TGTGCCAGCTCACTTGGGGGTACTAATGAAAAACTGTTTTTT. This encodes CASSLGGTNEKLFF.

CDR3 sequence reads: CASSLVGYEQYF. The DNA of the CDR3 is TGCGCCAGCAGCTTGGTCGGCTACGAGCAGTACTTC. The J gene is TRBJ2-7, the V gene TRBV5-1; D not resolved. Germline assignment: CDR1 SGHRS and CDR2 YFSETQ. Trimming left V 0 bases short and J 3 bases short, with 4 bases between. This CDR3 has 12 amino acids.

J is TRBJ2-5 and V is TRBV5-5, with D possibly being TRBD2 (5 bases). Germline CDR1 SGHKS, CDR2 YYEKEE (reference sequence). The V end lost 2 bases, the J end lost 1 base, and 12 bases lay between the germline ends. The CDR3 consists of 15 residues. CDR3 in amino acids: CASSFLASLQETQYF. Here the CDR3 DNA reads TGTGCCAGCAGCTTTCTAGCCAGCCTCCAAGAGACCCAGTACTTC.

V usage is TRBV19 and J usage is TRBJ2-5; D is ambiguous. This CDR3 has 13 residues. CDR1 and CDR2 from the germline V gene are LNHDA and SQIVND (reference sequence). Trimming took off 0 bases at V and 2 bases at J, with 4 bases between the two ends. The CDR3 DNA reads TGTGCCAGTAGTATAGAGAAACAAGAGACCCAGTACTTC. Translated: CASSIEKQETQYF.

The chain couples TRBV10-3 to TRBJ2-3; D may be TRBD1 or TRBD2 (5 bases each). CDR3 length: 13 residues. Germline V CDR1 and CDR2: ENHRY, SYGVKD. The ends were cut back, 10 bases at V and 2 bases at J, with 13 bases in the middle. The CDR3 DNA reads as TGTGCCACCGGGGACCCTCCCACAGATACGCAGTATTTT. This translates into CATGDPPTDTQYF.

A few counts support this clone. The chain carries TRBV10-3 and TRBJ1-5; 9 nucleotides align to TRBD1. This CDR3 is 14 amino acids long. In germline, CDR1 is ENHRY, CDR2 SYGVKD. The trim removed 6 bases at V and 3 bases at J, leaving 3 bases unmatched. The CDR3 DNA follows: TGTGCCATCAGGGGGACAGGGCCCAATCAGCCCCAGCATTTT. Translating it yields CAIRGTGPNQPQHF.

About this clone itself: Other DNA sequences from this sample encode an identical CDR3 as well. This sequence joins TRBV5-1 and TRBJ1-1; no definite D call. In germline, CDR1 is SGHRS, CDR2 YFSETQ. The V and J ends lost 0 bases and 2 bases respectively, with 5 bases between them. The CDR3 is 13 residues long. As DNA, the CDR3 is TGCGCCAGCAGCTTGGAAGGAAACACTGAAGCTTTCTTT. It translates to CASSLEGNTEAFF.

V is TRBV29-1 and J is TRBJ2-5; TRBD2 might be the D (6 bases). V dropped 7 bases and J dropped 6 bases, with 18 bases sitting between them. The CDR3 runs to 13 residues. Germline-derived CDR1 and CDR2 are SQVTM and ANQGSEA. In DNA, the CDR3 is TGCAGCGAGCGGGTCGGGACTGGCAAGACCCAGTACTTC. The encoded protein is CSERVGTGKTQYF.

The J gene is TRBJ2-5, the V gene TRBV6-6, with a tentative D call TRBD2 (5 bases). The last part of the DNA fits TRBJ2-7 better; the J call may be wrong. Germline CDR1 reads MNHNY; CDR2 reads SVGAGI (reference sequence). The CDR3 sequence is 13 residues long. CDR3 sequence: CASSHGLVYEQYF. As DNA, the CDR3 is TGTGCCAGCAGCCACGGACTTGTCTACGAGCAGTACTTC.

This clone was seen once. The chain recombines TRBV18 with TRBJ1-1; D gene unclear. The CDR3 is 16 amino acids. Trimming removed 2 bases at V and 1 base at J, with 14 bases between. Germline CDR1 and CDR2: KGHSH and LQKENI. The DNA of the CDR3 is TGTGCCAGCTCACCATCGGGTAGGCCTGCGAACACTGAAGCTTTCTTT. It is translated as CASSPSGRPANTEAFF. Drawing the rest from reference TRBV18 and TRBJ1-1, the complete variable domain is NAGVMQNPRHLVRRRGQEARLRCSPMKGHSHVYWYRQLPEEGLKFMVYLQKENIIDESGMPKERFSAEFPKEGPSILRIQQVVRGDSAAYFCASSPSGRPANTEAFFGQGTRLTVV.

This clone was seen a single time. The rearrangement links TRBV19 to TRBJ1-1; D gene uncertain. CDR1 and CDR2 from the germline V gene are LNHDA and SQIVND (reference sequence). The CDR3 length is 14 residues. The V gene lost 1 base and the J gene lost 0 bases, with 6 bases spanning the gap. The CDR3 region is CASSIGPLNTEAFF. In DNA, the CDR3 is TGTGCCAGTAGTATAGGACCCTTGAACACTGAAGCTTTCTTT. The full variable domain, with the rest looked up from reference TRBV19 and TRBJ1-1, is DGGITQSPKYLFRKEGQNVTLSCEQNLNHDAMYWYRQDPGQGLRLIYYSQIVNDFQKGDIAEGYSVSREKKESFPLTVTSAQKNPTAFYLCASSIGPLNTEAFFGQGTRLTVV.

A word on this clone: This same CDR3 is encoded by further DNA sequences in the sample. The V gene is TRBV7-8, the J gene TRBJ1-5; D may be TRBD1 (5 bases). Per germline, CDR1 SGHVS and CDR2 FQNEAQ. The CDR3 spans 13 residues. V was pared by 1 base and J by 5 bases, with 6 bases between. The DNA of the CDR3 is TGTGCCAGCAGCTTAGGCAGGGATCAGCCCCAGCATTTT. Amino acids: CASSLGRDQPQHF.

The J gene is TRBJ2-4, the V gene TRBV19; perhaps TRBD1 as D (8 bases). V shed 4 bases and J shed 1 base, with 17 bases lying between them. The CDR3 has 17 residues. Germline V gene data show CDR1 as LNHDA and CDR2 as SQIVND (reference sequence). Here the CDR3 reads CASSKDRAGAAKNIQYF. CDR3 in DNA: TGTGCCAGTAGTAAGGACAGGGCGGGGGCGGCCAAAAACATTCAGTACTTC.